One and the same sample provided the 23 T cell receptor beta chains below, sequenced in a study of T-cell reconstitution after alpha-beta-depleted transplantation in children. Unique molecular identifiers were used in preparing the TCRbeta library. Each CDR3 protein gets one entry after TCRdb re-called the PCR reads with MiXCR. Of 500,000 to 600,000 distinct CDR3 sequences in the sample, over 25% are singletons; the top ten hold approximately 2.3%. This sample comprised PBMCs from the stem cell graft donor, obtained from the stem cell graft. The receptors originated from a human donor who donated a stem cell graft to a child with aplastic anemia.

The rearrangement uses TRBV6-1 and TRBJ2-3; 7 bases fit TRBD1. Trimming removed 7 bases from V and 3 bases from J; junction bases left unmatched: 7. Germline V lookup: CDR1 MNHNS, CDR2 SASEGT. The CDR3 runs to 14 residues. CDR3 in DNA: TGTGCCAGCACCACCCACAGGGGAACAGATACGCAGTATTTT. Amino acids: CASTTHRGTDTQYF.

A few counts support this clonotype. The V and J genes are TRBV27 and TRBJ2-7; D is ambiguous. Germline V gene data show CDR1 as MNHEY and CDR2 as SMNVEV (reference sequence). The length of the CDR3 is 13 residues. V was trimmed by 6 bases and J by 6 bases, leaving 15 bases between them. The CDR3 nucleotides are TGTGCCAGCAGGCCCTCCGAAGGGCTCGAGCAGTACGTC. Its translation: CASRPSEGLEQYV.

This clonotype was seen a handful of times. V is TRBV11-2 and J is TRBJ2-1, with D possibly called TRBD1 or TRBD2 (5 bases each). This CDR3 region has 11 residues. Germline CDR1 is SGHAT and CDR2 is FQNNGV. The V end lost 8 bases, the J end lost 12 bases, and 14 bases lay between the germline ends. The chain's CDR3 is CASGYQRGQFF. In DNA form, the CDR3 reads TGTGCCAGCGGGTATCAGAGGGGGCAGTTCTTC.

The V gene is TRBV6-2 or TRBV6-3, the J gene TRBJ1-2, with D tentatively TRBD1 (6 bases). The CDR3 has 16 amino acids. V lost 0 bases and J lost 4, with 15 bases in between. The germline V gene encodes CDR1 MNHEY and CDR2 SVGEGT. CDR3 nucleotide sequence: TGTGCCAGCAGTTACTCGAAGGGCAGGGGATCCTATGGCTACACCTTC. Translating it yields CASSYSKGRGSYGYTF.

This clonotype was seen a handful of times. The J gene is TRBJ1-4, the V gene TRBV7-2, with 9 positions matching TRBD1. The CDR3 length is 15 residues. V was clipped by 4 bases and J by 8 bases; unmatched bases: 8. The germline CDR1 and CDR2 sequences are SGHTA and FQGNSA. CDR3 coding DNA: TGTGCCAGCAGCTCATCCGGGACAGGGTGGGAAAAACTGTTTTTT. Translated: CASSSSGTGWEKLFF.

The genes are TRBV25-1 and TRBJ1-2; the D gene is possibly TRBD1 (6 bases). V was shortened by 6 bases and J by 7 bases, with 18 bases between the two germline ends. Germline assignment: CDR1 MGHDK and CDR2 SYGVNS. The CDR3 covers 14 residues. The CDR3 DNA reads TGTGCCAGCAGCGAAGGCGGGGGGCTCCTTGGCTACACCTTC. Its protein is CASSEGGGLLGYTF.

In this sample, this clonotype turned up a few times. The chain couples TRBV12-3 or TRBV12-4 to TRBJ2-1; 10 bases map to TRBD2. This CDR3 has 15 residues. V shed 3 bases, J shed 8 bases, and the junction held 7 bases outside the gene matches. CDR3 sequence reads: CASSFLAGADDEQFF. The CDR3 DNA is TGTGCCAGCAGTTTCCTAGCGGGAGCAGACGATGAGCAGTTCTTC.

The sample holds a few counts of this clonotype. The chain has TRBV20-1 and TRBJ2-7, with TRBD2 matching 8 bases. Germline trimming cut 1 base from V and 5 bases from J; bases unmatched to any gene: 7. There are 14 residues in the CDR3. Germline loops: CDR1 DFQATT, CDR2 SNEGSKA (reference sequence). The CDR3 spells CSARVAGIRNEQYF. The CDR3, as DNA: TGCAGTGCTAGAGTAGCGGGAATCCGCAACGAGCAGTACTTC.

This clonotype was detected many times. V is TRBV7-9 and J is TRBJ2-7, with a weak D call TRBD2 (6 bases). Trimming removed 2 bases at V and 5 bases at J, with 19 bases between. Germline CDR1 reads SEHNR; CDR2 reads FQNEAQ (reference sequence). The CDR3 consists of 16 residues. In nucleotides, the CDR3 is TGTGCCAGCAGCTTAAGGTCCGCGGGACTCATCAACGAGCAGTACTTC. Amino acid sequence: CASSLRSAGLINEQYF.

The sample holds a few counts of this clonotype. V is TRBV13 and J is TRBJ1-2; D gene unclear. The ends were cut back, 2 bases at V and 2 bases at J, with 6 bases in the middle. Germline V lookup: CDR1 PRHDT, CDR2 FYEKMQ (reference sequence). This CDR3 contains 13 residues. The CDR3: CASSLMSNYGYTF. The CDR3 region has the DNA TGTGCCAGCAGCTTAATGAGCAACTATGGCTACACCTTC.

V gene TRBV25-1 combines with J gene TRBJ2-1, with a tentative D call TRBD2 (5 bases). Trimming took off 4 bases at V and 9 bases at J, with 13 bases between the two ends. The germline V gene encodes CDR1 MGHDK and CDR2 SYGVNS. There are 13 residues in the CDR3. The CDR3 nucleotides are TGTGCCAGCAGTGCGCACGTTCGGGGTGAGCAGTTCTTC. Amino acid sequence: CASSAHVRGEQFF.

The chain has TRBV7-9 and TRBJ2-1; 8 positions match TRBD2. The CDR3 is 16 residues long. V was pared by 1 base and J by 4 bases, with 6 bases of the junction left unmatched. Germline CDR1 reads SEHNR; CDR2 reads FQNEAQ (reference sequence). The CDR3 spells CASSLVPSGHYNEQFF. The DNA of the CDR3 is TGTGCCAGCAGCTTAGTTCCTAGCGGGCATTACAATGAGCAGTTCTTC.

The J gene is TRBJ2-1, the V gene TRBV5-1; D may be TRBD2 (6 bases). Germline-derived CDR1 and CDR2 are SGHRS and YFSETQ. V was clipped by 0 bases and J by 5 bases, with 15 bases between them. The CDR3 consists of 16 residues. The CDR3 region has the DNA TGCGCCAGCAGCTTGGGGAGGGGATTGCTACACAATGAGCAGTTCTTC. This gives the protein CASSLGRGLLHNEQFF. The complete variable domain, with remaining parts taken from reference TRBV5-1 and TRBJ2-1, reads KAGVTQTPRYLIKTRGQQVTLSCSPISGHRSVSWYQQTPGQGLQFLFEYFSETQRNKGNFPGRFSGRQFSNSRSEMNVSTLELGDSALYLCASSLGRGLLHNEQFFGPGTRLTVL.

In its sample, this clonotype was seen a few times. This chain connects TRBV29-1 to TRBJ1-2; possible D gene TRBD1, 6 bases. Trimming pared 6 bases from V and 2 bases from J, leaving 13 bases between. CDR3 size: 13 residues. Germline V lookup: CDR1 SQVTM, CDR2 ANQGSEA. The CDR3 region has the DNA TGCAGCGTCCCGCACGGACAGAACTATGGCTACACCTTC. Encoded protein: CSVPHGQNYGYTF.

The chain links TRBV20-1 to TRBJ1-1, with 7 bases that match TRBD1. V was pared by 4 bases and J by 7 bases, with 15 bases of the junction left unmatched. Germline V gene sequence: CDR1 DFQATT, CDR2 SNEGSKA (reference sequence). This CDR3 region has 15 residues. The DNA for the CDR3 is TGCAGTGCTAAACCTTTTCAGGGGGGGGGAGGTGAAGCTTTCTTT. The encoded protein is CSAKPFQGGGGEAFF.

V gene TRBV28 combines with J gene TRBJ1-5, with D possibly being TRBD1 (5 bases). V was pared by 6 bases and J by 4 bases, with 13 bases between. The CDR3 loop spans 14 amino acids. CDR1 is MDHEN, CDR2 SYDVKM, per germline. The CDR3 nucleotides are TGTGCCAGCAGAGAGGGGTTGGGGAATCAGCCCCAGCATTTT. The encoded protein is CASREGLGNQPQHF.

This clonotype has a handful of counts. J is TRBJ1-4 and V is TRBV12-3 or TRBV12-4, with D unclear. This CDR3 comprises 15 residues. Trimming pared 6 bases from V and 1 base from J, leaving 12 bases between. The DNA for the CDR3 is TGTGCCAGCAGACCTAAAGGGTTAACTAATGAAAAACTGTTTTTT. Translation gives CASRPKGLTNEKLFF.

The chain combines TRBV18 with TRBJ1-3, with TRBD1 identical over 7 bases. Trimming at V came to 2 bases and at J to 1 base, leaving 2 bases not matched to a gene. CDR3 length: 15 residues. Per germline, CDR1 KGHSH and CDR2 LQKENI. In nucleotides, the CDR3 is TGTGCCAGCTCACCAGGCAGGGGGTCTGGAAACACCATATATTTT. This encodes CASSPGRGSGNTIYF.

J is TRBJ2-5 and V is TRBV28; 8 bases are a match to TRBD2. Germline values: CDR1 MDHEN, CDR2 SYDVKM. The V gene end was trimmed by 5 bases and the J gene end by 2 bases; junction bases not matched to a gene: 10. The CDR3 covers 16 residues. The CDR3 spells CASSETYGGGQETQYF. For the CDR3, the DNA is TGTGCCAGCAGTGAGACCTACGGGGGGGGGCAAGAGACCCAGTACTTC.

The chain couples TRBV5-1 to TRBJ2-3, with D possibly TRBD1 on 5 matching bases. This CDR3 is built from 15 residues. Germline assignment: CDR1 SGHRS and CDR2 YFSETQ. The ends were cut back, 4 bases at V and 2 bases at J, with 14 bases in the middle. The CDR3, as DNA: TGCGCCAGCAGCGGTCAGGGCAGACACACAGATACGCAGTATTTT. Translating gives CASSGQGRHTDTQYF.

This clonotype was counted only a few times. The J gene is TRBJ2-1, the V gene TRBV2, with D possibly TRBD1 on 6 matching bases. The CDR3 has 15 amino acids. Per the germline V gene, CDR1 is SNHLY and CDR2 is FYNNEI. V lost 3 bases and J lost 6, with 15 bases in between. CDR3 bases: TGTGCCAGCAGTGATGTTGGACAGAATTCCAATGAGCAGTTCTTC. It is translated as CASSDVGQNSNEQFF.

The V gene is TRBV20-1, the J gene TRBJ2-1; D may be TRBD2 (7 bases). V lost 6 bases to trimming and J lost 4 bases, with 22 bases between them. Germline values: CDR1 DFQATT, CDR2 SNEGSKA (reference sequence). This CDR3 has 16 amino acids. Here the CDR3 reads CSAPPGGAGPYNEQFF. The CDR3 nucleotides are TGCAGTGCCCCCCCGGGGGGCGCGGGACCTTACAATGAGCAGTTCTTC.

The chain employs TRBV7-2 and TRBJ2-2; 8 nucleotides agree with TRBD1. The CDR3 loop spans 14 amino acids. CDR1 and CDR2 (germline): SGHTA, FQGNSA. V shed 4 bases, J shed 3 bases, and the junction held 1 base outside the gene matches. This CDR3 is CASSSQGDTGELFF. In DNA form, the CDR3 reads TGTGCCAGCAGCTCACAGGGGGACACCGGGGAGCTGTTTTTT.